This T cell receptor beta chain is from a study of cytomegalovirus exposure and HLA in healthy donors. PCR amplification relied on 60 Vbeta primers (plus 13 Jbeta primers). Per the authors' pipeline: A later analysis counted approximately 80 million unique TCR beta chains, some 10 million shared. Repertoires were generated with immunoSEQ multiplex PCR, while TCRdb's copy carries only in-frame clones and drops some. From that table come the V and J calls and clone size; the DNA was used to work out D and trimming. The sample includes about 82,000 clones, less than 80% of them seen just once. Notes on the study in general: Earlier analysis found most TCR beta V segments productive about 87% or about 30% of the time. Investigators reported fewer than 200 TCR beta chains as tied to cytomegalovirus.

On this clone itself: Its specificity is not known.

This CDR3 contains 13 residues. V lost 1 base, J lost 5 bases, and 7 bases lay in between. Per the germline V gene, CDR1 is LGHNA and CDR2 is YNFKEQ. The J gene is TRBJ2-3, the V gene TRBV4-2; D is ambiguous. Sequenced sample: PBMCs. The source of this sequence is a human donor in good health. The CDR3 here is CASSQVFGDTQYF. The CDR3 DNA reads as TGTGCCAGCAGCCAAGTTTTCGGAGATACGCAGTATTTT.